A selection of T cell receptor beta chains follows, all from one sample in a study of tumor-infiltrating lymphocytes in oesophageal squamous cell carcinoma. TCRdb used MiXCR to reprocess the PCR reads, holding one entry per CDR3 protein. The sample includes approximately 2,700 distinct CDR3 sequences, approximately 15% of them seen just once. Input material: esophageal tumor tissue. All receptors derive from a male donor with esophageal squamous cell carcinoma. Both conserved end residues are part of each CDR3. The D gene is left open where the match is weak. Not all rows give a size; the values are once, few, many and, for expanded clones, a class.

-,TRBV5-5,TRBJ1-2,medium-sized,CASSLAYFNYGYTF,TGTGCCAGCAGCTTGGCGTACTTTAACTATGGCTACACCTTC
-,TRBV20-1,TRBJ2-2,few,CSARGLLAGELFF,TGCAGTGCTAGAGGACTCCTCGCCGGGGAGCTGTTTTTT
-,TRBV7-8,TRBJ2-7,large,CASSLVAGYEQYF,TGTGCCAGCAGCTTAGTGGCCGGCTACGAGCAGTACTTC
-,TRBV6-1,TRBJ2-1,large,CASTGKVPGSYNEQFF,TGTGCCAGCACTGGTAAGGTCCCGGGGTCCTACAATGAGCAGTTCTTC
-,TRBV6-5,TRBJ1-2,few,CASSYGRNYGYTF,TGTGCCAGCAGTTACGGGCGTAACTATGGCTACACCTTC
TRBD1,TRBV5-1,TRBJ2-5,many,CASSPTGVRETQYF,TGCGCCAGCAGCCCGACAGGGGTTCGAGAGACCCAGTACTTC
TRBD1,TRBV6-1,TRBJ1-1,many,CASRGTGLGSEAFF,TGTGCCAGCAGGGGGACAGGTTTGGGCTCTGAAGCTTTCTTT
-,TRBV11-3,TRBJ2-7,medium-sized,CASSFFGGQGYEQYF,TGTGCCAGCAGCTTTTTCGGCGGGCAGGGGTACGAGCAGTACTTC
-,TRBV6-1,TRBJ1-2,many,CASSKTGTRGYTF,TGTGCCAGCAGTAAAACCGGGACGAGGGGCTACACCTTC
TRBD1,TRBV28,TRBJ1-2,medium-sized,CASSKTGGPLGYGYTF,TGTGCCAGCAGCAAGACAGGGGGCCCCCTTGGCTATGGCTACACCTTC
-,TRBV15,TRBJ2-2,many,CATRAPGIQPGELFF,TGTGCCACCAGAGCCCCGGGGATACAGCCCGGGGAGCTGTTTTTT
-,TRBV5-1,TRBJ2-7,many,CASSSFTGYEQYF,TGCGCCAGCAGCTCGTTCACAGGCTACGAGCAGTACTTC
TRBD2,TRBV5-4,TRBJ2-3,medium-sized,CASSPLSGDTQYF,TGTGCCAGCAGCCCCCTTAGCGGGGATACGCAGTATTTT
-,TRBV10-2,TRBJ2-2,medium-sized,CASEPEITGELFF,TGCGCCAGCGAACCGGAGATCACCGGGGAGCTGTTTTTT
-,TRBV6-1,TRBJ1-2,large,CASSEIETGFIGYGYTF,TGTGCCAGCAGTGAAATCGAGACAGGTTTCATCGGTTATGGCTACACCTTC
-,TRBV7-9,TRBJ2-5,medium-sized,CASSRNSGARETQYF,TGTGCCAGCAGCCGGAATTCGGGGGCGCGAGAGACCCAGTACTTC
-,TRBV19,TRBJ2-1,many,CASSERQLLGDQQFF,TGTGCCAGTAGTGAGAGACAGCTCCTGGGGGATCAGCAGTTCTTC
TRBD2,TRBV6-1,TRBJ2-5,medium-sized,CASSVFSGGAETQYF,TGTGCCAGCAGTGTTTTTAGCGGGGGGGCCGAGACCCAGTACTTC
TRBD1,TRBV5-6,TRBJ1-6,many,CASSLSKGQGSSPLHF,TGTGCCAGCAGCTTATCGAAGGGACAGGGGTCTTCACCCCTCCACTTT
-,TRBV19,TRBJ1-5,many,CASSTGTGGANQPQHF,TGTGCCAGTAGTACTGGGACGGGGGGGGCAAATCAGCCCCAGCATTTT
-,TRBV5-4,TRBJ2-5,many,CASSGGSQETQYF,TGTGCCAGCAGCGGGGGTTCCCAAGAGACCCAGTACTTC
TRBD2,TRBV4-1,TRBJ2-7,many,CASSQGLAGVEQYF,TGCGCCAGCAGCCAAGGGCTAGCGGGGGTCGAGCAGTACTTC
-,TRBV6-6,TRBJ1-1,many,CASSYLQGDTEAFF,TGTGCCAGCAGTTACTTACAGGGAGACACTGAAGCTTTCTTT
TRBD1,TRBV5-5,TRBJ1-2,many,CASSLEGQGYYGYTF,TGTGCCAGCAGCTTGGAGGGACAGGGCTACTATGGCTACACCTTC
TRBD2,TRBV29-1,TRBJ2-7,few,CSVEAYGGDSYEQYF,TGCAGCGTTGAAGCGTACGGGGGGGACTCCTACGAGCAGTACTTC
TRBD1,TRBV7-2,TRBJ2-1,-,CASSSGGSSYNEQFF,TGTGCCAGCAGCTCAGGGGGCAGCTCCTACAATGAGCAGTTCTTC
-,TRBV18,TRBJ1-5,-,CASSPGPFGDLGNQPQHF,TGTGCCAGCTCACCCGGACCTTTCGGGGACCTCGGCAATCAGCCCCAGCATTTT
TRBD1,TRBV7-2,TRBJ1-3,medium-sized,CASSTGTGGESANTIYF,TGTGCCAGCAGCACCGGGACAGGGGGCGAGTCGGCAAACACCATATATTTT
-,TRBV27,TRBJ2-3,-,CASRNRGRLVTDTQYF,TGTGCCAGCCGAAATCGGGGGCGTCTGGTCACAGATACGCAGTATTTT
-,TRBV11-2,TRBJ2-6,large,CASSLDGQGLMLSGANVLTF,TGTGCCAGCAGCTTAGATGGGCAGGGCCTTATGCTCTCTGGGGCCAACGTCCTGACTTTC